Below are 19 T cell receptor beta chains sequenced from a single sample in a study of PD-1 blockade in classical Hodgkin lymphoma. All patients experienced relapse after autologous stem cell transplantation, and brentuximab vedotin exposure was variable. Produced via immunoSEQ multiplex PCR; TCRdb's table is partial and in-frame only. The sample comprises 70,000 or so clones, about 64% of which are singletons, and 7% to 10% rests with the top ten. This material consisted of peripheral blood mononuclear cells (PBMCs), taken before the second cycle of nivolumab. The receptors originated from a human donor with classical Hodgkin lymphoma.

A few counts support this clone. Other DNA variants within this sample encode the same CDR3. The chain joins TRBV7-2 to TRBJ1-2, with 10 bases matching TRBD1. The CDR3 is 14 amino acids. The V gene's germline CDR1 is SGHTA and CDR2 FQGNSA. V gave up 4 bases and J gave up 4 bases; unmatched junction bases: 3. The CDR3 DNA reads TGTGCCAGCAGCTCCGACAGGGGGCCCTATGGCTACACCTTC. This translates into CASSSDRGPYGYTF.

CDR3 in amino acids: CAWSGLISYEQYF. In nucleotides, the CDR3 is TGTGCCTGGAGTGGACTAATCTCCTACGAGCAGTACTTC. The chain recombines TRBV30 with TRBJ2-7, with D maybe TRBD2 (5 bases). The CDR3 has 13 amino acids. V was trimmed by 1 base and J by 0 bases, leaving 7 bases between them. The germline gives CDR1 GTSNPN, CDR2 SVGIG (reference sequence).

The genes are TRBV9 and TRBJ1-4; 7 bases match TRBD1. The CDR3 runs 14 residues. V lost 0 bases to trimming and J lost 7 bases; unmatched junction nucleotides: 3. Germline CDR1 and CDR2: SGDLS and YYNGEE. CDR3 in DNA: TGTGCCAGCAGCGTAGCCGGGACAGCTGAAAAACTGTTTTTT. Protein product: CASSVAGTAEKLFF.

The chain combines TRBV10-1 with TRBJ1-1; TRBD1 agrees at 10 bases. The CDR3 runs 14 residues. Germline CDR1 is WNHNN and CDR2 is SYGVQD (reference sequence). With 4 bases clipped from V and 4 bases from J, the junction kept 3 bases outside the gene matches. The DNA for the CDR3 is TGCGCCAGCAGTGCAAGGACAGGGGGCACTGAAGCTTTCTTT. Residues: CASSARTGGTEAFF.

This sequence joins TRBV4-1 and TRBJ1-2; 12 nucleotides agree with TRBD1. CDR1 is MGHRA and CDR2 is YSYEKL in the germline V gene. CDR3 length equals 17 residues. After removal of 1 base from V and 5 bases from J, the junction contained 8 bases not matched to a gene. CDR3 loop: CASSQGGQGARIYGYTF. Here the CDR3 DNA reads TGCGCCAGCAGCCAAGGGGGACAGGGGGCGCGTATTTATGGCTACACCTTC.

The chain carries TRBV28 and TRBJ1-1; D call uncertain. This CDR3 contains 13 residues. Germline V gene data show CDR1 as MDHEN and CDR2 as SYDVKM. The V end was cut by 6 bases, the J end by 8 bases, with 16 bases between. The CDR3 is CASRSVLNIEAFF. The DNA of the CDR3 is TGTGCCAGCAGATCCGTCTTGAATATCGAAGCTTTCTTT.

The V and J genes are TRBV10-2 and TRBJ1-2, with 10 bases lining up with TRBD1. CDR3 length: 14 residues. Germline loops: CDR1 WSHSY, CDR2 SAAADI. J lost 6 bases, V lost 6 bases, and 7 bases had no gene match. In DNA form, the CDR3 reads TGCGCCAGCAGGAGGGAGGGACAGGGGAATGGCTACACCTTC. Translation: CASRREGQGNGYTF.

The chain recombines TRBV30 with TRBJ2-2; perhaps TRBD2 as D (5 bases). The CDR3 contains 13 residues. The germline gives CDR1 GTSNPN, CDR2 SVGIG (reference sequence). Trimming took off 7 bases at V and 1 base at J, with 10 bases between the two ends. For the CDR3, the DNA is TGTGCCTCGGACTTCTTGAACACCGGGGAGCTGTTTTTT. Translation gives CASDFLNTGELFF.

There are a few counts of this clone. This chain links TRBV5-1 with TRBJ2-2; D is uncertain. The CDR3 has 14 residues. Germline values: CDR1 SGHRS, CDR2 YFSETQ. Trimming took 4 bases from V and 7 from J, leaving 14 bases between them. The CDR3 coding sequence is TGCGCCAGCAGCCTTAGCCGGTCCGGCGGGGAGCTGTTTTTT. It translates to CASSLSRSGGELFF.

The CDR3: CASSSDRVGTEAFF. The CDR3 bases are TGTGCCAGCAGCTCGGACAGGGTAGGCACTGAAGCTTTCTTT. This rearrangement joins TRBV2 to TRBJ1-1, with 8 positions matching TRBD1. This CDR3 contains 14 residues. The junction had 7 bases not matched to a gene; V was cut back by 6 bases and J by 4 bases. The germline V gene has CDR1 SNHLY and CDR2 FYNNEI.

The genes are TRBV11-3 and TRBJ2-1, with TRBD2 identical over 7 bases. The V segment lost 1 base and the J segment 4 bases; nucleotides outside the gene matches: 7. The CDR3 sequence is 16 residues long. Germline V lookup: CDR1 SGHNT, CDR2 YENEEA. As DNA, the CDR3 is TGTGCCAGCAGCTTAGGGTACGGGGGGTCTTACAATGAGCAGTTCTTC. Its translation: CASSLGYGGSYNEQFF.

The chain employs TRBV6-6 and TRBJ2-1; D may correspond to TRBD1 or TRBD2 (7 bases each). The CDR3 extends over 15 amino acids. Germline V CDR1 and CDR2: MNHNY, SVGAGI (reference sequence). The ends were cut back, 8 bases at V and 7 bases at J, with 21 bases in the middle. CDR3 amino acids: CASQGSGARGNEQFF. The DNA for the CDR3 is TGTGCCAGCCAGGGGAGCGGGGCCAGGGGGAATGAGCAGTTCTTC.

The chain is built from TRBV4-1 and TRBJ2-7; unclear D gene. With 0 bases removed from V and 4 bases from J, the gap between germline ends came to 7 bases. The V gene's germline CDR1 is MGHRA and CDR2 YSYEKL. The CDR3 consists of 13 residues. CDR3 DNA sequence: TGCGCCAGCAGCCAAGATCTAGGATACGAGCAGTACTTC. Its translation: CASSQDLGYEQYF.

This chain links TRBV6-5 with TRBJ1-2; D may be TRBD1 (6 bases). V shed 11 bases and J shed 4 bases, with 17 bases lying between them. Germline V gene data show CDR1 as MNHEY and CDR2 as SVGAGI. The CDR3 consists of 13 residues. The CDR3 loop is CASHPTGAYGYTF. For the CDR3, the DNA is TGTGCCTCTCATCCGACAGGAGCCTATGGCTACACCTTC.

With respect to this clone: A far bigger clonotype differs at one base, so this is likely a read error. The chain has TRBV25-1 and TRBJ1-1; 7 bases fit TRBD1. Germline loops: CDR1 MGHDK, CDR2 SYGVNS. J gave up 0 bases and V 6 bases, and 1 base lay outside the gene matches. CDR3 length: 13 amino acids. In nucleotides, the CDR3 is TGTGCCAGCAGCGGGACAGTGAACACTGAAGCTTTCTTT. It is translated as CASSGTVNTEAFF.

The genes are TRBV12-5 and TRBJ1-2; unclear D gene. The CDR3 extends over 16 amino acids. V lost 0 bases to trimming and J lost 0 bases, with 11 bases between them. In germline, CDR1 is LGHNT, CDR2 FRNRAP. The CDR3 protein is CASGLVWSPSNYGYTF. The CDR3 DNA follows: TGTGCTAGTGGTTTGGTATGGTCGCCGTCTAACTATGGCTACACCTTC.

The chain couples TRBV28 to TRBJ1-1; TRBD1 agrees at 9 bases. The CDR3 has 16 residues. The germline CDR1 and CDR2 sequences are MDHEN and SYDVKM. Germline trimming cut 3 bases from V and 5 bases from J; bases unmatched to any gene: 10. CDR3 loop: CASSFSQGAVLTEAFF. CDR3 nucleotide sequence: TGTGCCAGCAGTTTTTCACAGGGGGCGGTTTTGACTGAAGCTTTCTTT.

The sample holds a few counts of this clone. The chain joins TRBV27 to TRBJ2-7; D not certain. The CDR3 is made up of 15 amino acids. V was shortened by 2 bases and J by 0 bases, with 11 bases between the two germline ends. Germline V gene lookup returns CDR1 MNHEY and CDR2 SMNVEV (reference sequence). CDR3 in amino acids: CASSLTDSPSYEQYF. CDR3 DNA sequence: TGTGCCAGCAGTTTAACAGACTCGCCCTCCTACGAGCAGTACTTC.

This clone appeared once. The genes are TRBV2 and TRBJ2-5; D is perhaps TRBD2 (7 bases). This CDR3 spans 13 amino acids. V was cut by 8 bases and J by 0 bases, with 10 bases left in between. Germline lookup yields CDR1 SNHLY and CDR2 FYNNEI. CDR3 sequence reads: CASGGAYQETQYF. The CDR3 nucleotides read TGTGCCAGCGGGGGGGCGTACCAAGAGACCCAGTACTTC.